The clone carrying this T cell receptor (beta chain) was observed a few times. The data originate from a study of blood T cells in healthy people across ages. PCR was performed a second time for about 7 to 12 cycles using a sample-barcoded 5' primer and a J-beta primer mix. TCRdb re-called the 5' RACE reads through MiXCR, storing one row per CDR3 protein. The sample carries around 1,900,000 distinct CDR3 sequences, around 42% recorded once. CDR3 size: 16 residues. Looked up from germline, CDR1 is MNHNS and CDR2 is SASEGT. V dropped 6 bases and J dropped 2 bases, with 20 bases sitting between them. The sequence was obtained from a human donor in good health. Sequenced material: blood. The chain joins TRBV6-1 to TRBJ2-7; D tentatively fits TRBD1 or TRBD2 (5 bases each). The CDR3 DNA is TGTGCCAGCAGACCCAGAGGGACGGTAACAACCTACGAGCAGTACTTC. Translation gives CASRPRGTVTTYEQYF.